This TCR beta chain was captured by sequencing in a study of blood T cell repertoires in COVID-19. Across the study: Donors in the United States, Italy and Spain gave samples during acute or convalescent COVID-19. Sample material is recorded as cDNA or gDNA derived from T cells, B-cell-depleted T cells, or PBMCs.

The CDR3 consists of 14 residues. Germline CDR1 reads SGHTA; CDR2 reads FQGNSA. V was clipped by 2 bases and J by 5 bases, with 9 bases between them. Original processing methods: Estimates of nucleated cell counts were drawn from the amplification of reference gene primers. Repertoires were generated with immunoSEQ multiplex PCR, while TCRdb's copy carries only in-frame clones and drops some. The D gene and trimming were derived from the DNA, and the V and J assignments and clone size from that table. The table lists under 200,000 clones, around 85% of them singletons. This clone was observed a single time.

V and J are TRBV7-2 and TRBJ1-4; D not resolved. Sample: peripheral blood. The clonotype originates from a woman of 80 years or more with acute or convalescent COVID-19. DNA of the CDR3: TGTGCCAGCAGCTTAAGCGGCTACAATGAAAAACTGTTTTTT. Protein product: CASSLSGYNEKLFF. Drawing the rest from reference TRBV7-2 and TRBJ1-4, the complete variable domain is GAGVSQSPSNKVTEKGKDVELRCDPISGHTALYWYRQSLGQGLEFLIYFQGNSAPDKSGLPSDRFSAERTGGSVSTLTIQRTQQEDSAVYLCASSLSGYNEKLFFGSGTQLSVL.